Each of the 29 T cell receptor beta chains below was sequenced from the same sample in a study of T-cell reconstitution after alpha-beta-depleted transplantation in children. Library preparation (for TCRbeta) was performed with unique molecular identifiers. TCRdb processed the PCR reads anew with MiXCR; each CDR3 protein has one entry. The sample shows 490,000 or so distinct CDR3 sequences, 10% to 13% of them seen only once. Sample: PBMCs, taken before TCRalphabeta/CD19-depleted stem cell transplant. The receptors here all came from a child aged 2-15 years with inherited bone marrow failure, due to receive a stem cell transplant.

This clonotype was seen at least ten times. This chain links TRBV4-1 with TRBJ2-1; D not certain. The V end lost 0 bases, the J end lost 8 bases, and 11 bases lay between the germline ends. Germline assignment: CDR1 MGHRA and CDR2 YSYEKL. This CDR3 is built from 14 residues. The CDR3 region is CASSQELEIHEQFF. The CDR3 coding sequence is TGCGCCAGCAGCCAAGAGTTAGAGATTCATGAGCAGTTCTTC.

This clonotype was picked up many times. The rearrangement uses TRBV12-3 or TRBV12-4 and TRBJ2-5; D might be TRBD1 or TRBD2, each matching 5 bases. The CDR3 spans 13 residues. The germline V and J ends were trimmed by 5 bases and 8 bases, with 15 bases remaining between them. This CDR3 is CASSGARGRTQYF. DNA for the CDR3: TGTGCCAGCAGTGGGGCCCGGGGTCGCACCCAGTACTTC.

The chain links TRBV7-2 to TRBJ1-1; D gene ambiguous. The CDR3 covers 14 residues. V gave up 1 base and J gave up 4 bases, with 10 bases separating them. Germline CDR1 and CDR2: SGHTA and FQGNSA. CDR3 residues: CASSLVRAATEAFF. The CDR3, as DNA: TGTGCCAGCAGCTTAGTAAGGGCAGCCACTGAAGCTTTCTTT.

This clonotype was observed a few times. V usage is TRBV15 and J usage is TRBJ1-1; D may be TRBD1 (5 bases). CDR1 and CDR2 (germline): LNHNV, YYDKDF (reference sequence). The ends were cut back, 7 bases at V and 4 bases at J, with 19 bases in the middle. This CDR3 spans 15 amino acids. CDR3 DNA sequence: TGTGCCACCAAGGGGTCCTTGAACTTGGGCACTGAAGCTTTCTTT. As protein: CATKGSLNLGTEAFF.

At least ten counts were recorded for this clonotype. The chain combines TRBV12-3 or TRBV12-4 with TRBJ2-1; 12 bases are a match to TRBD1. This CDR3 has 15 residues. V dropped 5 bases and J dropped 7; count of bases not matched to a gene: 6. The CDR3 DNA is TGTGCCAGCAGTCCGGGACAGGGGGCGCGTAATGAGCAGTTCTTC. As protein: CASSPGQGARNEQFF.

The sample holds a few counts of this clonotype. V usage is TRBV12-3 or TRBV12-4 and J usage is TRBJ2-1; weak D call: TRBD2 (6 bases). The V gene lost 3 bases and the J gene lost 6 bases, with 12 bases spanning the gap. This CDR3 comprises 14 residues. The CDR3 sequence is CASSFPNSGNEQFF. In DNA form, the CDR3 reads TGTGCCAGCAGTTTCCCCAATAGCGGCAATGAGCAGTTCTTC.

The gene calls are TRBV5-6 and TRBJ2-1, with TRBD2 matching 7 bases. CDR1 SGHDT and CDR2 YYEEEE come from the germline V gene. The CDR3 contains 16 residues. V lost 0 bases and J lost 3; bases outside the gene matches: 6. The CDR3 DNA sequence: TGTGCCAGCAGCTTGGGCCCCCGCGGGAGCTACAATGAGCAGTTCTTC. This encodes CASSLGPRGSYNEQFF.

This chain links TRBV6-1 with TRBJ2-5, with D maybe TRBD1 (6 bases). V lost 2 bases and J lost 5, with 18 bases in between. CDR1 and CDR2 (germline): MNHNS, SASEGT. This CDR3 spans 16 amino acids. The CDR3 bases are TGTGCCAGCAGTGAAAATTGGGACACCCCGGCGGAGACCCAGTACTTC. This gives the protein CASSENWDTPAETQYF.

Many counts were recorded for this clonotype. The chain has TRBV6-2 or TRBV6-3 and TRBJ2-5; perhaps TRBD2 as D (5 bases). Germline-derived CDR1 and CDR2 are MNHEY and SVGEGT. The CDR3 extends over 15 amino acids. Trimming cost V 9 bases and J 2 bases, with 19 bases left between them. The CDR3 DNA is TGTGCCAGGGACTCAGACGGATTTACACAAGAGACCCAGTACTTC. Amino acid sequence: CARDSDGFTQETQYF.

This clonotype was recorded many times. The rearrangement uses TRBV5-1 and TRBJ1-2; D call uncertain. The CDR3 consists of 13 residues. V lost 5 bases, J lost 4 bases, and 12 bases lay in between. Germline assignment: CDR1 SGHRS and CDR2 YFSETQ. This chain's CDR3 is CASRIGAVYGYTF. CDR3 sequence (DNA): TGCGCCAGCAGGATTGGAGCGGTCTATGGCTACACCTTC.

As concerns this clonotype: A much larger clone sits a single nucleotide away, making a read error possible. The genes are TRBV28 and TRBJ2-1, with D possibly matching TRBD1 (5 bases). The CDR3 loop spans 15 amino acids. V was trimmed by 3 bases and J by 7 bases, leaving 16 bases between them. Germline lookup yields CDR1 MDHEN and CDR2 SYDVKM. CDR3 residues: CASSFQGVGWNEQFF. Here the CDR3 DNA reads TGTGCCAGCAGTTTCCAAGGGGTTGGATGGAATGAGCAGTTCTTC.

This clonotype was found many times. This rearrangement joins TRBV10-3 to TRBJ2-7, with D possibly matching TRBD2 (6 bases). Germline CDR1 is ENHRY and CDR2 is SYGVKD. Trimming stripped 2 bases from V and 2 bases from J, with 10 bases between. The CDR3 has 14 amino acids. CDR3 in DNA: TGTGCCATCAGTGAGGCGGGAAGCCCCTACGAGCAGTACTTC. Amino acid sequence: CAISEAGSPYEQYF.

This clonotype has a count of ten or more. The V call is TRBV29-1, the J call TRBJ2-2; D remains unclear. The CDR3 totals 14 residues. The germline gives CDR1 SQVTM, CDR2 ANQGSEA. Deletions cut 5 bases from V and 6 bases from J, with 16 bases between. Written as DNA, the CDR3 is TGCAGCGTTATGGGGTTAGGTAATGCCGGGGAGCTGTTTTTT. This gives the protein CSVMGLGNAGELFF.

This clonotype appeared many times. V usage is TRBV30 and J usage is TRBJ2-7, with D tentatively TRBD2 (5 bases). The CDR3 loop spans 13 amino acids. CDR1 is GTSNPN, CDR2 SVGIG, per germline (reference sequence). The V end was cut by 3 bases, the J end by 0 bases, with 9 bases between. CDR3 amino acids: CAWSDGVSYEQYF. In DNA, the CDR3 is TGTGCCTGGAGCGACGGGGTCTCCTACGAGCAGTACTTC.

At least ten counts were recorded for this clonotype. The V call is TRBV7-2, the J call TRBJ1-2; weak D call: TRBD1 (5 bases). Germline CDR1 SGHTA, CDR2 FQGNSA. Trimming took off 1 base at V and 10 bases at J, with 19 bases between the two ends. The CDR3 runs to 15 residues. The CDR3: CASSLGHRQIMDYTF. The DNA for the CDR3 is TGTGCCAGCAGCTTAGGGCACCGACAGATTATGGACTACACCTTC.

This clonotype was recorded at least ten times. V gene TRBV20-1 combines with J gene TRBJ2-1, with 8 bases aligning to TRBD2. The CDR3 extends over 14 amino acids. CDR1 and CDR2 (germline): DFQATT, SNEGSKA (reference sequence). The J segment lost 5 bases and the V segment lost 5 bases, leaving 8 bases of the junction unmatched. CDR3 amino acids: CSALTGLEHNEQFF. Written as DNA, the CDR3 is TGCAGTGCTTTAACGGGACTAGAGCACAATGAGCAGTTCTTC.

This clonotype turned up a few times. The V call is TRBV18, the J call TRBJ2-1; 7 bases match TRBD2. Germline CDR1 KGHSH, CDR2 LQKENI. There are 16 residues in the CDR3. The V gene end was trimmed by 2 bases and the J gene end by 6 bases; junction bases not matched to a gene: 10. DNA for the CDR3: TGTGCCAGCTCACCATTCGGGGGGACTCATTCCAATGAGCAGTTCTTC. Its translation is CASSPFGGTHSNEQFF.

This clonotype has a count of ten or more. This chain links TRBV12-3 or TRBV12-4 with TRBJ2-1, with 10 bases lining up with TRBD2. The CDR3 length is 17 residues. The V segment lost 3 bases and the J segment 1 base; nucleotides outside the gene matches: 6. CDR3 in amino acids: CASSFDSGRTSYNEQFF. In DNA form, the CDR3 reads TGTGCCAGCAGTTTCGATAGCGGGAGGACGTCCTACAATGAGCAGTTCTTC.

This clonotype came up many times. The rearrangement links TRBV15 to TRBJ1-2; D call uncertain. This CDR3 comprises 11 residues. Germline CDR1 reads LNHNV; CDR2 reads YYDKDF (reference sequence). Trimming pared 0 bases from V and 10 bases from J, leaving 6 bases between. The CDR3 coding sequence is TGTGCCACCAGCAGAGATAAAGTCTACACCTTC. Amino acids: CATSRDKVYTF.

There are a few counts of this clonotype. The chain employs TRBV7-9 and TRBJ2-7; 7 bases are shared with TRBD1. With V trimmed by 3 bases and J by 5 bases, 7 bases remained unmatched. The CDR3 spans 14 residues. Germline V gene data show CDR1 as SEHNR and CDR2 as FQNEAQ (reference sequence). CDR3 coding DNA: TGTGCCAGCAGCTTCGTCCAGGGGGTCCACGAGCAGTACTTC. It encodes CASSFVQGVHEQYF.

This clonotype has a count of ten or more. The chain links TRBV7-9 to TRBJ2-5; 7 nucleotides agree with TRBD1. Germline loops: CDR1 SEHNR, CDR2 FQNEAQ (reference sequence). Trimming cost V 5 bases and J 1 base; bases outside gene matches: 7. CDR3 length: 15 amino acids. The CDR3 loop reads CASSGRDSFQETQYF. CDR3 bases: TGTGCCAGCAGCGGAAGGGACAGCTTCCAAGAGACCCAGTACTTC.

The rearrangement links TRBV30 to TRBJ1-2; D is unclear. Germline V gene sequence: CDR1 GTSNPN, CDR2 SVGIG (reference sequence). V was cut by 3 bases and J by 3 bases, with 14 bases left in between. This CDR3 is built from 14 residues. The CDR3 protein is CAWSREDGDYGYTF. CDR3 nucleotide sequence: TGTGCCTGGAGCCGTGAGGACGGCGACTATGGCTACACCTTC.

The chain employs TRBV30 and TRBJ2-7, with D maybe TRBD1 (6 bases). This CDR3 spans 14 amino acids. Between the trimmed V and J ends, which lost 3 bases and 3 bases, there was a span of 15 bases. Germline CDR1 GTSNPN, CDR2 SVGIG (reference sequence). The CDR3 sequence is CAWRGLDSRYEQYF. The CDR3 nucleotides are TGTGCCTGGAGAGGTCTGGACAGCCGCTACGAGCAGTACTTC.

The table lists this clonotype with many counts. Here the CDR3 DNA reads TGTGCCAGCAGCCCCTCAGTCCCCTACGAGCAGTACTTC. Encoded protein: CASSPSVPYEQYF. This chain links TRBV7-9 with TRBJ2-7; D remains ambiguous. The CDR3 runs to 13 residues. The V end lost 5 bases, the J end lost 2 bases, and 10 bases lay between the germline ends. Germline V lookup: CDR1 SEHNR, CDR2 FQNEAQ (reference sequence).

There are many counts of this clonotype. The chain joins TRBV4-3 to TRBJ2-1; D unclear. Germline loops: CDR1 LGHNA, CDR2 YSLEER. V was trimmed by 0 bases and J by 4 bases, leaving 19 bases between them. The CDR3 totals 18 residues. CDR3 DNA sequence: TGCGCCAGCAGCCAAGATTTTAGGCGGCTCGTTCGGTACAATGAGCAGTTCTTC. Protein product: CASSQDFRRLVRYNEQFF.

This clonotype was observed a handful of times. The chain links TRBV20-1 to TRBJ2-1; a possible D gene is TRBD2 (6 bases). Between the trimmed V and J ends, which lost 0 bases and 2 bases, there was a span of 14 bases. The germline gives CDR1 DFQATT, CDR2 SNEGSKA (reference sequence). This CDR3 region has 16 residues. CDR3 loop: CSARDSSRTTYNEQFF. CDR3 nucleotide sequence: TGCAGTGCTAGAGATTCGTCCCGGACTACCTACAATGAGCAGTTCTTC.

This clonotype has a count of ten or more. The V and J genes are TRBV30 and TRBJ2-1; D is undetermined. Trimming removed 1 base at V and 4 bases at J, with 8 bases between. Germline V gene sequence: CDR1 GTSNPN, CDR2 SVGIG (reference sequence). The CDR3 totals 13 residues. CDR3 DNA sequence: TGTGCCTGGAGTGGGCAAGGGTACAATGAGCAGTTCTTC. Protein product: CAWSGQGYNEQFF.

This clonotype was observed many times. V usage is TRBV28 and J usage is TRBJ2-7; D gene unclear. Per the germline V gene, CDR1 is MDHEN and CDR2 is SYDVKM. The CDR3 has 16 residues. V was shortened by 2 bases and J by 0 bases, with 14 bases between the two germline ends. The CDR3: CASSLIDGVRSYEQYF. CDR3 DNA: TGTGCCAGCAGTTTAATTGATGGGGTCCGCTCCTACGAGCAGTACTTC.

This chain links TRBV12-3 or TRBV12-4 with TRBJ2-2; D may match TRBD1 or TRBD2 (5 bases each). The CDR3 runs 16 residues. V shed 7 bases and J shed 5 bases, with 20 bases lying between them. CDR3 in DNA: TGTGCCAGCATTGTAATCCGGGACGGGGTGACCGGGGAGCTGTTTTTT. Translated, it gives CASIVIRDGVTGELFF.